Each of the 23 T cell receptor beta chains below was sequenced from the same sample in a study of cytomegalovirus exposure and HLA in healthy donors (dated by TCRdb to about 2017). The library was made by the immunoSEQ multiplex PCR assay. The multiplex PCR relied on a mix of 60 forward primers for TCR Vbeta segments and 13 reverse primers for TCR Jbeta segments. The table comes from immuneACCESS by way of TCRdb, which keeps in-frame sequences with V and J called. Part of the clones is missing from these tables; in studies checked, under half for an unresolved V gene and the rest for unknown reasons. The sample table lists some 150,000 clones, about 76% of them with a count of one. 1.1% to 1.5% of the sample is taken by the ten largest. Sequencing was performed on PBMCs. These receptors all come from a woman aged 40 to 50 in good health and CMV-seronegative.

This clone appeared a few times. The germline gene is not matched at one end of the junction; a read error may be the cause. CDR3 DNA sequence: TGTGCTAGCAGCTTAGGGACAGGGGGCCATGAGCAGTTCTTC. It specifies CASSLGTGGHEQFF. The chain recombines TRBV7-7 with TRBJ2-1; 12 bases are a match to TRBD1. The CDR3 runs to 14 residues. The germline V gene encodes CDR1 SSHAT and CDR2 FNYEAQ (reference sequence). The entire variable domain, with the rest obtained from reference TRBV7-7 and TRBJ2-1, is as follows: GAGVSQSPRYKVTKRGQDVTLRCDPISSHATLYWYQQALGQGPEFLTYFNYEAQPDKSGLPSDRFSAERPEGSISTLTIQRTEQRDSAMYRCASSLGTGGHEQFFGPGTRLTVL.

This chain links TRBV6-5 with TRBJ1-5; D perhaps matches TRBD1 (5 bases). The CDR3 runs 14 residues. Germline CDR1 MNHEY, CDR2 SVGAGI. V was trimmed by 2 bases and J by 4 bases, leaving 9 bases between them. The CDR3 sequence is CASSYRAGNQPQHF. The CDR3 bases are TGTGCCAGCAGTTACCGGGCAGGGAATCAGCCCCAGCATTTT.

The V gene is TRBV27, the J gene TRBJ2-3; no clear D. V dropped 8 bases and J dropped 3 bases, with 12 bases sitting between them. Germline V gives CDR1 MNHEY, CDR2 SMNVEV (reference sequence). The CDR3 runs to 13 residues. CDR3 nucleotides: TGTGCCAGCGCTCCCCTGGAGACAGATACGCAGTATTTT. Protein: CASAPLETDTQYF.

This rearrangement joins TRBV6-1 to TRBJ1-3, with 9 positions matching TRBD1. Germline CDR1 is MNHNS and CDR2 is SASEGT. This CDR3 spans 16 amino acids. Losses at the gene ends were 4 bases for V and 0 bases for J; bases not matched to a gene: 4. In DNA, the CDR3 is TGTGCCAGCAGTGTGGGACAGGGATCCTCTGGAAACACCATATATTTT. It codes for CASSVGQGSSGNTIYF.

The rearrangement uses TRBV10-1 and TRBJ1-2, with D unresolved. The CDR3 has 13 amino acids. In germline, CDR1 is WNHNN, CDR2 SYGVQD (reference sequence). The ends were cut back, 6 bases at V and 3 bases at J, with 11 bases in the middle. As DNA, the CDR3 is TGCGCCAGCAGCCCCACCGCGGACTATGGCTACACCTTC. Translated: CASSPTADYGYTF.

This chain uses TRBV10-1 with TRBJ1-1; 9 bases line up with TRBD1. Trimming cost V 0 bases and J 5 bases; bases outside gene matches: 7. Per germline, CDR1 WNHNN and CDR2 SYGVQD (reference sequence). The length of the CDR3 is 16 residues. CDR3 region: CASSESIATGGTEAFF. The CDR3 region has the DNA TGCGCCAGCAGTGAGTCTATCGCGACAGGGGGTACTGAAGCTTTCTTT.

This chain joins TRBV4-3 and TRBJ2-5; 9 bases are shared with TRBD2. Looked up from germline, CDR1 is LGHNA and CDR2 is YSLEER. The length of the CDR3 is 14 residues. J lost 4 bases, V lost 1 base, and 1 base had no gene match. The CDR3 here is CASSQGGGGETQYF. The CDR3, as DNA: TGCGCCAGCAGCCAAGGCGGGGGGGGAGAGACCCAGTACTTC.

The CDR3 nucleotides read TGTGCCAGTAAGGCAGGCCGCAACTATGGCTACACCTTC. Translated: CASKAGRNYGYTF. V gene TRBV19 combines with J gene TRBJ1-2; D is unresolved. The germline V gene encodes CDR1 LNHDA and CDR2 SQIVND (reference sequence). The CDR3 contains 13 residues. The ends were cut back, 7 bases at V and 2 bases at J, with 11 bases in the middle. The variable domain in full, with the rest retrieved from reference TRBV19 and TRBJ1-2, is DGGITQSPKYLFRKEGQNVTLSCEQNLNHDAMYWYRQDPGQGLRLIYYSQIVNDFQKGDIAEGYSVSREKKESFPLTVTSAQKNPTAFYLCASKAGRNYGYTFGSGTRLTVV.

The chain is built from TRBV12-5 and TRBJ2-5; D is perhaps TRBD1 (6 bases). Germline CDR1 and CDR2: LGHNT and FRNRAP. The CDR3 extends over 15 amino acids. The germline V and J ends were trimmed by 1 base and 0 bases, with 9 bases remaining between them. For the CDR3, the DNA is TGTGCTAGTGGTTTGGGACAGGCCGACCAAGAGACCCAGTACTTC. Encoded protein: CASGLGQADQETQYF.

The chain carries TRBV28 and TRBJ1-3; unclear D gene. The germline V gene has CDR1 MDHEN and CDR2 SYDVKM. The CDR3 totals 16 residues. The ends were cut back, 7 bases at V and 4 bases at J, with 20 bases in the middle. CDR3 nucleotides: TGTGCCAGCAACGTTCTCCATAGCGGTTCCGGAAACACCATATATTTT. Translated: CASNVLHSGSGNTIYF.

The V call is TRBV6-5, the J call TRBJ2-7; possible D gene TRBD2, 6 bases. Germline CDR1 and CDR2: MNHEY and SVGAGI. With 5 bases removed from V and 4 bases from J, the gap between germline ends came to 6 bases. The CDR3 has 11 amino acids. The CDR3 region has the DNA TGTGCCAGCAGTGCGGGGTACGAGCAGTACTTC. Translation: CASSAGYEQYF.

This CDR3 reads CASSRAGTGDYGYTF. The DNA for the CDR3 is TGCGCCAGCAGCCGTGCCGGGACAGGAGACTATGGCTACACCTTC. V usage is TRBV4-1 and J usage is TRBJ1-2; 8 bases agree with TRBD1. Germline V CDR1 and CDR2: MGHRA, YSYEKL. The CDR3 runs to 15 residues. V lost 4 bases to trimming and J lost 3 bases; unmatched junction nucleotides: 7.

This clone was recorded only once. The chain joins TRBV28 to TRBJ1-6; unclear D gene. Trimming removed 7 bases at V and 10 bases at J, with 11 bases between. This CDR3 has 12 residues. In germline, CDR1 is MDHEN, CDR2 SYDVKM. The CDR3 DNA is TGTGCCAGCACCTTCTCTTCCTCACCCCTCCACTTT. Its protein is CASTFSSSPLHF.

A few counts support this clone. This chain connects TRBV19 to TRBJ2-3; D gene uncertain. The CDR3 length is 16 residues. CDR1 is LNHDA, CDR2 SQIVND, per germline (reference sequence). Trimming pared 0 bases from V and 0 bases from J, leaving 10 bases between. The CDR3 DNA reads TGTGCCAGTAGTATAGAATTCGCGGCGAGCACAGATACGCAGTATTTT. It encodes CASSIEFAASTDTQYF.

The table lists this clone with a count of one. V and J are TRBV29-1 and TRBJ2-2; 7 bases are shared with TRBD1. The CDR3 totals 15 residues. The V gene's germline CDR1 is SQVTM and CDR2 ANQGSEA. Germline trimming cut 7 bases from V and 6 bases from J; bases unmatched to any gene: 14. The CDR3 sequence: CSARRQGPGAGELFF. The DNA of the CDR3 is TGCAGCGCCCGCAGACAGGGACCAGGGGCCGGGGAGCTGTTTTTT.

This clone has only a few counts. The genes are TRBV5-1 and TRBJ1-6, with D possibly being TRBD1 (6 bases). Looked up from germline, CDR1 is SGHRS and CDR2 is YFSETQ. CDR3 size: 17 residues. V dropped 0 bases and J dropped 9 bases, with 19 bases sitting between them. In nucleotides, the CDR3 is TGCGCCAGCAGCTTGGAGTTTCGGGCAGGGGAATTTTCACCCCTCCACTTT. Its protein product is CASSLEFRAGEFSPLHF.

This clone has just a few counts. This chain links TRBV5-5 with TRBJ2-7, with a tentative D call TRBD2 (6 bases). From germline, CDR1 is SGHKS and CDR2 YYEKEE (reference sequence). The CDR3 contains 15 residues. The V end was cut by 2 bases, the J end by 2 bases, with 14 bases between. CDR3 sequence: CASSFTGTYAYEQYF. The DNA of the CDR3 is TGTGCCAGCAGCTTCACCGGGACTTATGCCTACGAGCAGTACTTC.

This clone appeared a few times. The rearrangement uses TRBV6-1 and TRBJ2-7; possibly TRBD1 for D (6 bases). The CDR3 runs to 13 residues. From germline, CDR1 is MNHNS and CDR2 SASEGT. Deletions cut 4 bases from V and 4 bases from J, with 11 bases between. CDR3 region: CASSGGGSYEQYF. Written as DNA, the CDR3 is TGTGCCAGCAGTGGAGGGGGTAGTTACGAGCAGTACTTC.

The CDR3 DNA is TGTGCCATCAAGCGGGATATGAACACTGAAGCTTTCTTT. Amino acids: CAIKRDMNTEAFF. The rearrangement joins TRBV10-3 to TRBJ1-1; D remains unclear. CDR1 is ENHRY and CDR2 is SYGVKD in the germline V gene. V dropped 7 bases and J dropped 0 bases, with 9 bases sitting between them. This CDR3 contains 13 residues.

This clone was observed a few times. V is TRBV7-9 and J is TRBJ1-1; TRBD1 matches at 7 bases. Germline CDR1 reads SEHNR; CDR2 reads FQNEAQ (reference sequence). V shed 1 base, J shed 7 bases, and the junction held 6 bases outside the gene matches. This CDR3 comprises 14 residues. CDR3 sequence: CASSLGLGQDEAFF. In DNA, the CDR3 is TGTGCCAGCAGCTTAGGCCTAGGACAGGATGAAGCTTTCTTT.

The gene calls are TRBV14 and TRBJ2-7; D perhaps matches TRBD1 (6 bases). Germline values: CDR1 SGHDN, CDR2 FVKESK. This CDR3 is 15 amino acids long. The germline V and J ends were trimmed by 4 bases and 0 bases, with 13 bases remaining between them. The DNA for the CDR3 is TGTGCCAGCAGCCTCGGACAGAGCATCTCCTACGAGCAGTACTTC. Its translation is CASSLGQSISYEQYF. The full variable domain, rest sourced from reference TRBV14 and TRBJ2-7, is EAGVTQFPSHSVIEKGQTVTLRCDPISGHDNLYWYRRVMGKEIKFLLHFVKESKQDESGMPNNRFLAERTGGTYSTLKVQPAELEDSGVYFCASSLGQSISYEQYFGPGTRLTVT.

This chain joins TRBV7-9 and TRBJ1-6; D uncertain. From germline, CDR1 is SEHNR and CDR2 FQNEAQ (reference sequence). The CDR3 extends over 14 amino acids. Deletions cut 3 bases from V and 7 bases from J, with 10 bases between. CDR3 sequence (DNA): TGTGCCAGCAGCTTGGCGCCGGGGAATTCACCCCTCCACTTT. It translates to CASSLAPGNSPLHF.

V gene TRBV4-1 combines with J gene TRBJ2-1; the D gene is possibly TRBD1 (6 bases). Trimming removed 0 bases at V and 10 bases at J, with 25 bases between. The CDR3 spans 18 residues. Looked up from germline, CDR1 is MGHRA and CDR2 is YSYEKL. The CDR3 DNA reads TGCGCCAGCAGCCAAGACGTTAGCCTAGCCCTGTTGAGGGGGGAGCAGTTCTTC. Translating it yields CASSQDVSLALLRGEQFF.